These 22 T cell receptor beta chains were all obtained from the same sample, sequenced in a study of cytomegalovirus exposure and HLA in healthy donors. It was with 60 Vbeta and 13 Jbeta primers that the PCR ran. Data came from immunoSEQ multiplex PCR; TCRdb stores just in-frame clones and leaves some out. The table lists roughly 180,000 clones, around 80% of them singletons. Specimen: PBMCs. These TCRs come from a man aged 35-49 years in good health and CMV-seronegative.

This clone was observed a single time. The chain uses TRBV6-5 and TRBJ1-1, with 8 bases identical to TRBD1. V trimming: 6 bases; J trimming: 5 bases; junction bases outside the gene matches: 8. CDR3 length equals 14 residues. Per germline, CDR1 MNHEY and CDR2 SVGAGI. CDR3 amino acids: CASSLDRVWTEAFF. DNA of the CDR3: TGTGCCAGCAGCCTGGACAGGGTATGGACTGAAGCTTTCTTT.

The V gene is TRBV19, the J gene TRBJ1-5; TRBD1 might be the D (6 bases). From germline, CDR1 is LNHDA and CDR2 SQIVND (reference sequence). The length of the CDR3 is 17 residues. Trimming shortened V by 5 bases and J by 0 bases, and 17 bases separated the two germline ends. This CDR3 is CASSAFDRNYSNQPQHF. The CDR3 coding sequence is TGTGCCAGTAGTGCCTTTGACAGGAACTATAGCAATCAGCCCCAGCATTTT.

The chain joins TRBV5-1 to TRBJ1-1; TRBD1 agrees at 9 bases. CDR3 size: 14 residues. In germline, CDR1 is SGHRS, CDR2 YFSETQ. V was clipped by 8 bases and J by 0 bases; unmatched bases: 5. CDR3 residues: CASGTGNLNTEAFF. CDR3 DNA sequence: TGCGCCAGTGGGACAGGGAATCTGAACACTGAAGCTTTCTTT.

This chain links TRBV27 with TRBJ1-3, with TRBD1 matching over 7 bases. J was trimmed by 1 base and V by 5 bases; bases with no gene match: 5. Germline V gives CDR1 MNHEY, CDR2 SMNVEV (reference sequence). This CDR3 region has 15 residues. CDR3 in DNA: TGTGCCAGCAGTACCCGACAGGGATCTGGAAACACCATATATTTT. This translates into CASSTRQGSGNTIYF.

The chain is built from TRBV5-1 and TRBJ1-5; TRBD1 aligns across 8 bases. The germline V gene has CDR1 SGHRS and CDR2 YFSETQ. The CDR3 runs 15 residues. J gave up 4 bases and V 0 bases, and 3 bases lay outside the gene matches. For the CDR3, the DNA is TGCGCCAGCAGCTTGGACGGACAGGGTAATCAGCCCCAGCATTTT. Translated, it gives CASSLDGQGNQPQHF.

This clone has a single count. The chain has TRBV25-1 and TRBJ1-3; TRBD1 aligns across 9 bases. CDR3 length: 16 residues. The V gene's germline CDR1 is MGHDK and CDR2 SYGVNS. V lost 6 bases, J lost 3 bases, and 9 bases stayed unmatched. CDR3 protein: CASRGTGGADGNTIYF. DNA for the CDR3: TGTGCCAGCAGGGGAACAGGGGGCGCAGATGGAAACACCATATATTTT.

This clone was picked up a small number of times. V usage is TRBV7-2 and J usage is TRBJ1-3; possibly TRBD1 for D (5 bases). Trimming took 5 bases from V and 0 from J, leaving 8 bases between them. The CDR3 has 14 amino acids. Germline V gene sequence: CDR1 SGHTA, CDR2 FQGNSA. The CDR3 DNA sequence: TGTGCCAGCAGCGGGGCCCGCTCTGGAAACACCATATATTTT. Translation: CASSGARSGNTIYF.

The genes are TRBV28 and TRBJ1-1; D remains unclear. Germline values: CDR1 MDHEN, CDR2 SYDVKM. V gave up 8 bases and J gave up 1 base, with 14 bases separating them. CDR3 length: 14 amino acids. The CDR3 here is CASLSRGWNTEAFF. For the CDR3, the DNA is TGTGCCAGCCTTTCTCGCGGGTGGAACACTGAAGCTTTCTTT.

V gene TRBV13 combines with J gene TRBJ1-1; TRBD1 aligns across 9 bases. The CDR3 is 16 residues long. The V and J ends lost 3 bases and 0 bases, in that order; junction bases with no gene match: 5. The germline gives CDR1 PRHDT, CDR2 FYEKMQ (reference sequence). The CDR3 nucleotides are TGTGCCAGCAGCTTCAGGACAGGGGCCGTGAACACTGAAGCTTTCTTT. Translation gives CASSFRTGAVNTEAFF. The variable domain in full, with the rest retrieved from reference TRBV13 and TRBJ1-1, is AAGVIQSPRHLIKEKRETATLKCYPIPRHDTVYWYQQGPGQDPQFLISFYEKMQSDKGSIPDRFSAQQFSDYHSELNMSSLELGDSALYFCASSFRTGAVNTEAFFGQGTRLTVV.

CDR3 sequence: CASSLTGFSSGSYEQYF. Written as DNA, the CDR3 is TGTGCCAGCAGCTTGACAGGGTTTTCCTCGGGTTCCTACGAGCAGTACTTC. The rearrangement links TRBV7-2 to TRBJ2-7, with 7 bases lining up with TRBD1. Germline trimming cut 3 bases from V and 1 base from J; bases unmatched to any gene: 12. The CDR3 consists of 17 residues. CDR1 and CDR2 from the germline V gene are SGHTA and FQGNSA.

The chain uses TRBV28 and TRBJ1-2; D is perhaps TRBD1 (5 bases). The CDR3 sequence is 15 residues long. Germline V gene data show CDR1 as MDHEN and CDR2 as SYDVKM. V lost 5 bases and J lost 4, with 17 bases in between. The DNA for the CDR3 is TGTGCCAGCAGTCCCCCCGCCTCGGGGGGCTATGGCTACACCTTC. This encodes CASSPPASGGYGYTF.

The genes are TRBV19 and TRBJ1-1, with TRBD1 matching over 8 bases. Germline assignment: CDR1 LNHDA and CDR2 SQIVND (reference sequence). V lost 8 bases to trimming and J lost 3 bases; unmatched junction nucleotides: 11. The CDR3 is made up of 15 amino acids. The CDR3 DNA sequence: TGTGCCAGTTCAAATTCCGGGACAGGTTACACTGAAGCTTTCTTT. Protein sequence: CASSNSGTGYTEAFF. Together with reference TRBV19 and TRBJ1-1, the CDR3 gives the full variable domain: DGGITQSPKYLFRKEGQNVTLSCEQNLNHDAMYWYRQDPGQGLRLIYYSQIVNDFQKGDIAEGYSVSREKKESFPLTVTSAQKNPTAFYLCASSNSGTGYTEAFFGQGTRLTVV.

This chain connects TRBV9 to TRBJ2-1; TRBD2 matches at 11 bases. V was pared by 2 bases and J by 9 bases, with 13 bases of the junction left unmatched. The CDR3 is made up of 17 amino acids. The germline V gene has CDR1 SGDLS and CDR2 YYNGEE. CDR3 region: CASSVTGTSGGGSEQFF. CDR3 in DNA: TGTGCCAGCAGCGTTACCGGGACTAGCGGAGGGGGGAGTGAGCAGTTCTTC.

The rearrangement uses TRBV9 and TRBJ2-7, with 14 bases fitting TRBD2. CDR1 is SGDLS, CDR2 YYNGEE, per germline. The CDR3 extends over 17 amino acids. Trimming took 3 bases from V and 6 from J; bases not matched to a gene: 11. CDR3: CASSARGTSGSGVEQYF. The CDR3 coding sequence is TGTGCCAGCAGCGCCCGCGGGACTAGCGGGAGTGGGGTCGAGCAGTACTTC.

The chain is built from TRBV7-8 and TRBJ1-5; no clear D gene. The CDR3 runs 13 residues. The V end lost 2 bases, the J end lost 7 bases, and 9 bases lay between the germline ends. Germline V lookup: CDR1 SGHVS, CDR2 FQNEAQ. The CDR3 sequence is CASSLSSEQPQHF. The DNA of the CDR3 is TGTGCCAGCAGCTTAAGTAGTGAGCAGCCCCAGCATTTT.

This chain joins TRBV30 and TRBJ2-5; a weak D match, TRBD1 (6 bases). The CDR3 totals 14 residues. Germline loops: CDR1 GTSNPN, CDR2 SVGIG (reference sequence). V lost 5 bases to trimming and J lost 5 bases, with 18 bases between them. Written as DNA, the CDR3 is TGTGCCTGGGGAACACAGGGAGAAGGGGAGACCCAGTACTTC. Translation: CAWGTQGEGETQYF. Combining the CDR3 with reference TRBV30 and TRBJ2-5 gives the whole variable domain SQTIHQWPATLVQPVGSPLSLECTVEGTSNPNLYWYRQAAGRGLQLLFYSVGIGQISSEVPQNLSASRPQDRQFILSSKKLLLSDSGFYLCAWGTQGEGETQYFGPGTRLLVL.

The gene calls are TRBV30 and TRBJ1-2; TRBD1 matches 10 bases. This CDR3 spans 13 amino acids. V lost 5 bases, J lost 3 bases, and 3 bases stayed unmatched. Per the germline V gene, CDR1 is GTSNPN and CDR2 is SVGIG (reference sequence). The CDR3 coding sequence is TGTGCCTGGGCGGGACAGGGGTACTATGGCTACACCTTC. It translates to CAWAGQGYYGYTF.

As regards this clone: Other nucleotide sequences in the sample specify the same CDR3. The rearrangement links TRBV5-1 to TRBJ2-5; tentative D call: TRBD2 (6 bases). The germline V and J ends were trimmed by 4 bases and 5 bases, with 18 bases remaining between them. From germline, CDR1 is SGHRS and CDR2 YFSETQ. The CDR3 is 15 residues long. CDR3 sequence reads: CASSLGGEGRETQYF. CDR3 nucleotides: TGCGCCAGCAGCCTCGGCGGAGAGGGGAGGGAGACCCAGTACTTC. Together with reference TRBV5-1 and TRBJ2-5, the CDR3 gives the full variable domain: KAGVTQTPRYLIKTRGQQVTLSCSPISGHRSVSWYQQTPGQGLQFLFEYFSETQRNKGNFPGRFSGRQFSNSRSEMNVSTLELGDSALYLCASSLGGEGRETQYFGPGTRLLVL.

CDR3 sequence (DNA): TGTGCCAGCAGCAATTACAGGGTGAATAGCAATCAGCCCCAGCATTTT. It translates to CASSNYRVNSNQPQHF. The chain is built from TRBV21-1 and TRBJ1-5; the D segment call TRBD1 is taken from the table without a DNA check. TRBV21-1 constitutes a pseudogene. The CDR3 sequence is 16 residues long.

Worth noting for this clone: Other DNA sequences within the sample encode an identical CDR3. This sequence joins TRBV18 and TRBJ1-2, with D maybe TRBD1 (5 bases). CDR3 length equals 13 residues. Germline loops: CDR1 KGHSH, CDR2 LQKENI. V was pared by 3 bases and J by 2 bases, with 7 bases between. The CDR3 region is CASSPGQNYGYTF. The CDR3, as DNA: TGTGCCAGCTCACCTGGACAAAACTATGGCTACACCTTC.

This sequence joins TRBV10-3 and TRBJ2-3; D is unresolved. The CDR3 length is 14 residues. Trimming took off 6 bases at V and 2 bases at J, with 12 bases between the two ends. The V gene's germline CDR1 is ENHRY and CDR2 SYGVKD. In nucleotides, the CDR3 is TGTGCCATCAGAGAGGATACTAACACAGATACGCAGTATTTT. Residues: CAIREDTNTDTQYF.

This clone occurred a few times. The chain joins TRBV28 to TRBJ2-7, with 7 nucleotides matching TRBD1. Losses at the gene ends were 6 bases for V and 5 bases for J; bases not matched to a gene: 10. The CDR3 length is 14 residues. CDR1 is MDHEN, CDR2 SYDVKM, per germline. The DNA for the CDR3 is TGTGCCAGCAGCCCACCCGGGACAGTGGACGAGCAGTACTTC. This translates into CASSPPGTVDEQYF.